This T cell receptor beta chain appears in the sequencing data of a study of response to subunit inactivated influenza vaccine. General study findings and limits: Researchers suggested that each seasonal influenza vaccination recruits few new T cells.

With respect to this clonotype: Its antigen remains unknown.

Trimming left V 3 bases short and J 0 bases short, with 10 bases between. The CDR3 extends over 15 amino acids. TCRdb processed the RT-PCR reads anew with MiXCR; each CDR3 protein has one entry. This table has fewer than 650,000 distinct CDR3 sequences, 13% appearing once. This TCR came from a man aged 45-65 years who received an inactivated influenza vaccine. Sequences were derived from PBMCs from blood, sampled about 40 days after vaccination. The rearrangement uses TRBV12-3 or TRBV12-4 and TRBJ2-3; D is possibly TRBD1 or TRBD2 (5 bases each). This CDR3 reads CASSLGEISTDTQYF. CDR3 sequence (DNA): TGTGCCAGCAGTTTGGGGGAAATTAGCACAGATACGCAGTATTTT.